The 2 T cell receptor beta chains listed next were all sequenced from one sample in a study of cytomegalovirus exposure and HLA in healthy donors. The study ran its PCR with 60 Vbeta and 13 Jbeta primers. TCRdb's copy holds only in-frame clones and misses some; the assay was immunoSEQ multiplex PCR. Of some 140,000 clones in the sample, around three quarters were seen once. Sequenced: PBMCs. The receptors shown here come from a man between 40 and 49 years old in good health and CMV-seropositive.

This rearrangement joins TRBV18 to TRBJ1-1; D gene ambiguous. This CDR3 is built from 18 residues. Germline V gene data show CDR1 as KGHSH and CDR2 as LQKENI. V dropped 2 bases and J dropped 0 bases, with 19 bases sitting between them. The CDR3 spells CASSPYPRRSGMNTEAFF. The DNA of the CDR3 is TGTGCCAGCTCACCATACCCAAGGAGGTCGGGAATGAACACTGAAGCTTTCTTT.

This clone appeared a single time. This chain connects TRBV6-5 to TRBJ2-2; a weak D match, TRBD2 (5 bases). Germline CDR1 reads MNHEY; CDR2 reads SVGAGI. This CDR3 is 15 amino acids long. Deletions cut 0 bases from V and 1 base from J, with 6 bases between. In nucleotides, the CDR3 is TGTGCCAGCAGTTACTCCGGGGAGAACACCGGGGAGCTGTTTTTT. Translated: CASSYSGENTGELFF.